Shown below are 12 T cell receptor beta chains from a single sample sequenced in a study of CD8+ T cells in alopecia areata. As to treatment: oral pan-JAK inhibitor, 5-10 mg twice daily. cDNA serving as the sequencing template came from extracted, reverse transcribed RNA. The data were produced by immunoSEQ multiplex PCR, yet TCRdb's version contains in-frame clones alone and is incomplete. Among approximately 200,000 clones listed, nearly 60% were seen once. Sample: CD4+ T cells sorted from blood, taken at week 24, from a patient treated with tofacitinib. The receptors originated from a human donor with alopecia areata.

The chain carries TRBV2 and TRBJ1-5; no firm D call. The CDR3 loop spans 15 amino acids. The germline V gene has CDR1 SNHLY and CDR2 FYNNEI. The V gene lost 7 bases and the J gene lost 3 bases, with 16 bases spanning the gap. The CDR3 spells CASTDRARANQPQHF. CDR3 sequence (DNA): TGTGCCAGCACCGACCGGGCCCGCGCCAATCAGCCCCAGCATTTT.

The chain uses TRBV25-1 and TRBJ2-5, with 11 bases identical to TRBD1. After removal of 4 bases from V and 4 bases from J, the junction contained 5 bases not matched to a gene. This CDR3 region has 15 residues. Germline CDR1 and CDR2: MGHDK and SYGVNS. The CDR3 bases are TGTGCCAGCAGTGCCTCGGACAGGGGGCGAGAGACCCAGTACTTC. This gives the protein CASSASDRGRETQYF.

This clone has a handful of counts. The V gene is TRBV4-3, the J gene TRBJ2-1; 10 bases align to TRBD2. The J segment lost 5 bases and the V segment lost 1 base, leaving 5 bases of the junction unmatched. The length of the CDR3 is 16 residues. Germline V gene data show CDR1 as LGHNA and CDR2 as YSLEER. CDR3 coding DNA: TGCGCCAGCAGCCAAGGGGCTAGCGGGAGTAACAATGAGCAGTTCTTC. This codes for CASSQGASGSNNEQFF.

V usage is TRBV7-2 and J usage is TRBJ1-6; weak D call: TRBD1 (5 bases). CDR3 length equals 17 residues. Germline CDR1 SGHTA, CDR2 FQGNSA. V lost 0 bases to trimming and J lost 0 bases, with 9 bases between them. The CDR3 sequence is CASSLAQRGSYNSPLHF. The DNA for the CDR3 is TGTGCCAGCAGCTTAGCGCAAAGGGGCTCCTATAATTCACCCCTCCACTTT. The full variable domain, with the rest looked up from reference TRBV7-2 and TRBJ1-6, is GAGVSQSPSNKVTEKGKDVELRCDPISGHTALYWYRQSLGQGLEFLIYFQGNSAPDKSGLPSDRFSAERTGGSVSTLTIQRTQQEDSAVYLCASSLAQRGSYNSPLHFGNGTRLTVT.

J is TRBJ2-1 and V is TRBV6-6, with TRBD2 identical over 12 bases. The CDR3 length is 12 residues. Germline values: CDR1 MNHNY, CDR2 SVGAGI (reference sequence). CDR3 residues: CATSGRRNEQFF. Written as DNA, the CDR3 is TGTGCGACTAGCGGGAGAAGAAATGAGCAGTTCTTC.

The chain couples TRBV30 to TRBJ1-1; D is ambiguous. The CDR3 runs 10 residues. V was trimmed by 3 bases and J by 4 bases, leaving 3 bases between them. Germline loops: CDR1 GTSNPN, CDR2 SVGIG (reference sequence). The CDR3 region has the DNA TGTGCCTGGAGCGCCACTGAAGCTTTCTTT. Protein sequence: CAWSATEAFF.

This clone came up a few times. In DNA form, the CDR3 reads TGCGCCAGCAGCGGCGGACTAGCGGGAGTCAATGAGCAGTTCTTC. Translation gives CASSGGLAGVNEQFF. The chain employs TRBV4-3 and TRBJ2-1; 13 positions match TRBD2. Germline V gives CDR1 LGHNA, CDR2 YSLEER. The J segment lost 6 bases and the V segment lost 5 bases, leaving 4 bases of the junction unmatched. CDR3 length equals 15 residues.

CDR3 residues: CASSQDPGLAGSEQYF. In nucleotides, the CDR3 is TGCGCCAGCAGCCAAGACCCGGGACTAGCGGGGTCCGAGCAGTACTTC. V usage is TRBV4-1 and J usage is TRBJ2-7; TRBD2 aligns across 13 bases. Germline CDR1 is MGHRA and CDR2 is YSYEKL. With V trimmed by 0 bases and J by 6 bases, 5 bases remained unmatched. This CDR3 has 16 residues.

The rearrangement joins TRBV4-1 to TRBJ1-1; 10 bases are a match to TRBD1. Germline V gene sequence: CDR1 MGHRA, CDR2 YSYEKL. With V trimmed by 3 bases and J by 1 base, 5 bases remained unmatched. CDR3 size: 16 residues. The CDR3 loop is CASSQGQGQTNTEAFF. The CDR3 DNA reads as TGCGCCAGCAGCCAGGGACAGGGGCAAACGAACACTGAAGCTTTCTTT.

This chain uses TRBV9 with TRBJ2-2, with TRBD2 matching over 11 bases. The CDR3 is made up of 16 amino acids. Trimming at V came to 1 base and at J to 5 bases, leaving 4 bases not matched to a gene. Germline loops: CDR1 SGDLS, CDR2 YYNGEE. CDR3 in DNA: TGTGCCAGCAGCGTAACTAGCGGGAGTTTGACCGGGGAGCTGTTTTTT. It translates to CASSVTSGSLTGELFF.

The chain joins TRBV29-1 to TRBJ2-3; 11 bases fit TRBD1. There are 13 residues in the CDR3. Germline V gene lookup returns CDR1 SQVTM and CDR2 ANQGSEA. Losses at the gene ends were 4 bases for V and 7 bases for J; bases not matched to a gene: 4. The CDR3: CSVAGQGANTQYF. The CDR3 nucleotides are TGCAGCGTTGCAGGACAGGGGGCTAATACGCAGTATTTT.

A word on this clone: Other DNA sequences in the same sample also yield this CDR3. CDR3 region: CASSLSGVGSNQPQHF. DNA of the CDR3: TGTGCCAGCAGCTTGTCAGGGGTCGGGAGCAATCAGCCCCAGCATTTT. The chain joins TRBV5-6 to TRBJ1-5; D is perhaps TRBD1 (6 bases). Trimming left V 1 base short and J 1 base short, with 12 bases between. CDR1 and CDR2 from the germline V gene are SGHDT and YYEEEE. This CDR3 contains 16 residues. The variable domain in full, completed from reference TRBV5-6 and TRBJ1-5, reads DAGVTQSPTHLIKTRGQQVTLRCSPKSGHDTVSWYQQALGQGPQFIFQYYEEEERQRGNFPDRFSGHQFPNYSSELNVNALLLGDSALYLCASSLSGVGSNQPQHFGDGTRLSIL.